This T cell receptor (beta chain) was found in a study of T cells in Graves' hyperthyroidism and ophthalmopathy. Study-wide background: Once the initial diagnosis was made, peripheral blood was obtained before any treatment.

This clonotype was recorded many times. Its antigen is as yet unknown. General study findings and limits: Ophthalmopathy was separated from stable hyperthyroidism by a 13 V-J model.

Fresh peripheral blood, 10 ml, was the source of the PBMCs. V gave up 6 bases and J gave up 9 bases, with 17 bases separating them. Germline V gene sequence: CDR1 MNHNS, CDR2 SASEGT. CDR3 length: 13 residues. The TCR beta CDR3 regions underwent amplification using RNA transcripts as the source. A set of HTBI primers served as the primers for a first-round RT-PCR of the TCR CDR3. One entry per CDR3 protein, called by TCRdb with MiXCR from the multiplex PCR reads. The sample lists more than 350,000 distinct CDR3 sequences; about 15% were seen once. The specimen sequenced was blood. The chain carries TRBV6-1 and TRBJ1-1; D uncertain. This sequence originates from a woman between 55 and 75 years old with Graves' ophthalmopathy. CDR3 protein: CASRPVGEPQAFF. CDR3 nucleotide sequence: TGTGCCAGCAGGCCCGTGGGCGAGCCCCAAGCTTTCTTT.